Here is one T cell receptor beta chain with its context. The CDR3 has 15 residues. Unmatched junction bases numbered 5, after V lost 3 bases and J lost 4 bases. Germline CDR1 SEHNR, CDR2 FQNEAQ (reference sequence). This record comes from a study of blood T cell repertoires in COVID-19. Method: immunoSEQ multiplex PCR; TCRdb's copy keeps in-frame clones and lacks some. The profile shows some 350,000 clones, approximately 91% of them singletons. Specimen: peripheral blood. The origin of this receptor is a woman aged 70-85 years with COVID-19, enrolled during active disease. The chain couples TRBV7-9 to TRBJ1-4; 7 bases match TRBD1. CDR3 sequence (DNA): TGTGCCAGCAGCTTTAAGGGGACAGTTAATGAAAAACTGTTTTTT. Protein sequence: CASSFKGTVNEKLFF.